This T cell receptor beta chain stems from a study of blood T cell repertoires in COVID-19. Study in general: Sites in the United States, Italy and Spain provided acute and convalescent COVID-19 samples. Sources were T cells, B-cell-depleted T cells, or PBMCs; the material itself was cDNA or gDNA.

Trimming stripped 0 bases from V and 7 bases from J, with 7 bases between. In germline, CDR1 is SGDLS, CDR2 YYNGEE. The length of the CDR3 is 12 residues. Source study methods: By means of reference gene primer amplification, nucleated cell counts were estimated. Assay used: immunoSEQ multiplex PCR; TCRdb lists only in-frame clones, some missing. V, J and clone size derive from that table, while D and trimming were established from the DNA sequence. The sample yields 50,000 to 80,000 clones, roughly 84% seen once. Sample: peripheral blood. The TCR originated in a woman aged 55-70 years with acute or convalescent COVID-19. This rearrangement joins TRBV9 to TRBJ1-1; D remains unclear. CDR3 bases: TGTGCCAGCAGCGTAGCGGGTCATGAAGCTTTCTTT. Amino acid sequence: CASSVAGHEAFF.